This is a list of T cell receptor beta chains from one sample in a study of post-analysis software for immune sequencing data. A single record per CDR3 protein comes from TCRdb applying MiXCR to the PCR reads. Of about 800,000 distinct CDR3 sequences in the sample, 25% to 30% were seen once. The sample comprised blood. Receptors were obtained from a girl aged 5 to 17 with multiple sclerosis. Both conserved end residues are part of each CDR3. D genes are given only for firm matches. Rows give clone size only sometimes, using once, few, many, or a class for an expanded clone.

d_gene | j_gene | v_gene | abundance | CDR3nt | CDR3aa
NA | TRBJ2-5 | TRBV12-3/TRBV12-4 | NA | TGTGCCAGCAGGGAATCTAGGGGCGGGGAGACCCAGTACTTC | CASRESRGGETQYF
TRBD1 | TRBJ1-6 | TRBV7-2 | NA | TGTGCCAGCAGCCCATGGACAGGGGTTGGTTCACCCCTCCACTTT | CASSPWTGVGSPLHF
NA | TRBJ1-2 | TRBV7-8 | NA | TGTGCCAGCAGCTCTGGACAGTCAGGAACTATGGGCTACACCTTC | CASSSGQSGTMGYTF
NA | TRBJ1-2 | TRBV6-6 | NA | TGTGCCAGCATCCACCCGACAGCGACGTTCTATGGCTACACCTTC | CASIHPTATFYGYTF
TRBD2 | TRBJ2-3 | TRBV7-2 | NA | TGTGCCAGCAGCTTAACCACTAGCGTGGCAGGGGATACGCAGTATTTT | CASSLTTSVAGDTQYF
NA | TRBJ2-1 | TRBV5-1 | NA | TGCGCCAGCAGCTTGTTTTCAGGGTCCAGCTCCTACAATGAGCAGTTCTTC | CASSLFSGSSSYNEQFF
NA | TRBJ2-3 | TRBV5-1 | many | TGCGCCAGCAGTAACCCTTCGGGGGTAGATACGCAGTATTTT | CASSNPSGVDTQYF
TRBD1 | TRBJ1-1 | TRBV2 | NA | TGTGCCAGCAGTGAAAAGACAGGGCTGAACACTGAAGCTTTCTTT | CASSEKTGLNTEAFF
TRBD1 | TRBJ2-4 | TRBV12-3/TRBV12-4 | few | TGTGCCAGCAGTTTTCGACAGGGGAAAAACATTCAGTACTTC | CASSFRQGKNIQYF
NA | TRBJ2-4 | TRBV12-3/TRBV12-4 | few | TGTGCCAGCAGTCCGAGGGGAGGACGGGACATTCAGTACTTC | CASSPRGGRDIQYF
TRBD2 | TRBJ2-2 | TRBV4-2 | few | TGTGCCAGCAGCCCGCAGGCTAGCGGGGGACTGAACACCGGGGAGCTGTTTTTT | CASSPQASGGLNTGELFF
TRBD1 | TRBJ1-2 | TRBV6-5 | few | TGTGCCAGCAGGAGGACAGGGGGGATGTTGGGCTACACCTTC | CASRRTGGMLGYTF
NA | TRBJ2-1 | TRBV28 | few | TGTGCCAGCAGTCTGAGTTATCGGGCGGGGGAGCAGTTCTTC | CASSLSYRAGEQFF
NA | TRBJ2-3 | TRBV24-1 | few | TGTGCCACCAGTGATCCACGTGATTGGCAGGGGATCGCAGATACGCAGTATTTT | CATSDPRDWQGIADTQYF
NA | TRBJ2-5 | TRBV6-5 | many | TGTGCCAGCAGAAAGGGATACCAAGAGACCCAGTACTTC | CASRKGYQETQYF
TRBD1 | TRBJ2-5 | TRBV6-1 | once | TGTGCCAGCAGACGGACAGGTCCAGAGACCCAGTACTTC | CASRRTGPETQYF
TRBD1 | TRBJ2-1 | TRBV7-2 | NA | TGTGCCAGCAGCTTACAGACCGGACAGGGAGGAGAGCAGTTCTTC | CASSLQTGQGGEQFF
NA | TRBJ1-1 | TRBV20-1 | NA | TGCAGTGCTAGAGGGACAGTGATTGGGATTGAAACTTTCTTT | CSARGTVIGIETFF
TRBD2 | TRBJ2-7 | TRBV29-1 | NA | TGCAGCGTCCTTGGACGAGCGGGAAATTCCTACGAGCAGTACTTC | CSVLGRAGNSYEQYF
NA | TRBJ2-1 | TRBV20-1 | few | TGCAGTGCCAGTACTATGAGCTCCTACAATGAGCAGTTCTTC | CSASTMSSYNEQFF
NA | TRBJ1-2 | TRBV29-1 | NA | TGCAGCGTTGAAGGAGACAGGAGATCCTATGGCTACACCTTC | CSVEGDRRSYGYTF